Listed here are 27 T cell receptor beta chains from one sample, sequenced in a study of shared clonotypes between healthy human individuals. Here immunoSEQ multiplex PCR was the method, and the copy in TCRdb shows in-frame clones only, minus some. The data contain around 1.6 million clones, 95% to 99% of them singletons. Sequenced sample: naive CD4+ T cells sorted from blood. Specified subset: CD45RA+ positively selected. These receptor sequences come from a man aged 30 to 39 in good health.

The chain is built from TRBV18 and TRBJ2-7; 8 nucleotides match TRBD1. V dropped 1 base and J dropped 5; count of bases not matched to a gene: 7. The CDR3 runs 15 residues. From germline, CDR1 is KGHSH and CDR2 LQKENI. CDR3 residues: CASSPLPRQGNEQYF. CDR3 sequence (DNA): TGTGCCAGCTCACCACTCCCGAGACAGGGGAACGAGCAGTACTTC.

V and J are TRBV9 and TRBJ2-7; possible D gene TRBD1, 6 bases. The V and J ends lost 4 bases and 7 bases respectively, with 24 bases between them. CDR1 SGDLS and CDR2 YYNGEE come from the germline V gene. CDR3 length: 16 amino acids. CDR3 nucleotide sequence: TGTGCCAGCAGCCCCCGGGACACCGACCTCTTTCTGGAGCAGTACTTC. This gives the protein CASSPRDTDLFLEQYF.

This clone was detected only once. In nucleotides, the CDR3 is TGTGCCAGTAGTCCCCAAACTAGCGGGACCTACGAGCAGTACTTC. Its translation: CASSPQTSGTYEQYF. The chain combines TRBV19 with TRBJ2-7; 10 nucleotides match TRBD2. Looked up from germline, CDR1 is LNHDA and CDR2 is SQIVND (reference sequence). The CDR3 length is 15 residues. Trimming at V came to 5 bases and at J to 2 bases, leaving 6 bases not matched to a gene.

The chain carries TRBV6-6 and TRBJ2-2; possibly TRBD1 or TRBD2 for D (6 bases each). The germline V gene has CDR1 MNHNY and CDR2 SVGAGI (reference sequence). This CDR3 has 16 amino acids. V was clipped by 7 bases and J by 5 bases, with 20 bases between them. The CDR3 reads CASMMLGGLGTGELFF. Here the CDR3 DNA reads TGTGCCAGCATGATGCTCGGGGGCTTAGGGACCGGGGAGCTGTTTTTT.

The CDR3 nucleotides read TGTGCCAGCAGTTCCACCGGGACTAGTGGTCCGAAGCAGTACTTC. Its translation is CASSSTGTSGPKQYF. V is TRBV28 and J is TRBJ2-7; 8 positions match TRBD2. CDR3 length: 15 residues. V was clipped by 4 bases and J by 8 bases; unmatched bases: 13. Germline lookup yields CDR1 MDHEN and CDR2 SYDVKM.

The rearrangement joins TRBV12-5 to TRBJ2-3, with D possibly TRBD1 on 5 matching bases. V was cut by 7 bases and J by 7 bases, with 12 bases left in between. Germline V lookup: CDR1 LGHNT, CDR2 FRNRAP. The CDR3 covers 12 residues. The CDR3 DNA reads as TGTGCTAGTGCCAGGGTCTCCTATACGCAGTATTTT. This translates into CASARVSYTQYF.

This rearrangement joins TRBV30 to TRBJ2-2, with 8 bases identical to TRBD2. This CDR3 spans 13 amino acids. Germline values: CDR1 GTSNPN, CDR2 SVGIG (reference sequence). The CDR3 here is CGIASGYTGELFF. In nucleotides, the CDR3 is TGTGGTATAGCTAGCGGGTACACCGGGGAGCTGTTTTTT.

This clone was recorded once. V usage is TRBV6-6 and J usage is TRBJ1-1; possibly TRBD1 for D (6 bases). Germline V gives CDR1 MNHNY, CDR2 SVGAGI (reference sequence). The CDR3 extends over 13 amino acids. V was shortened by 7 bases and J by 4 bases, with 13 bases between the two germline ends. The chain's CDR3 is CASTRARGTEAFF. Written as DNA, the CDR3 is TGTGCCAGCACCCGGGCCAGGGGCACTGAAGCTTTCTTT.

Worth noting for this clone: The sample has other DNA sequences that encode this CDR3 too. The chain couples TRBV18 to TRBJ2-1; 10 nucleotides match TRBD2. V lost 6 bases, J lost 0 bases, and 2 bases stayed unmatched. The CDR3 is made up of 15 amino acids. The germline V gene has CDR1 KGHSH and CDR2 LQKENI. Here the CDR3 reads CASSPSGSSYNEQFF. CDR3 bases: TGTGCCAGCTCCCCTAGCGGGAGCTCCTACAATGAGCAGTTCTTC. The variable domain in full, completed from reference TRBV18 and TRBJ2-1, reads NAGVMQNPRHLVRRRGQEARLRCSPMKGHSHVYWYRQLPEEGLKFMVYLQKENIIDESGMPKERFSAEFPKEGPSILRIQQVVRGDSAAYFCASSPSGSSYNEQFFGPGTRLTVL.

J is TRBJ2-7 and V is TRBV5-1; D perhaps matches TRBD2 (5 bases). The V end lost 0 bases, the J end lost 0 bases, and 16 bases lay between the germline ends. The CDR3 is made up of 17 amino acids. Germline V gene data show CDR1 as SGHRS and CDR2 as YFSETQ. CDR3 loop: CASSLDFGSASSYEQYF. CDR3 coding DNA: TGCGCCAGCAGCTTGGATTTCGGTAGCGCTAGCTCCTACGAGCAGTACTTC.

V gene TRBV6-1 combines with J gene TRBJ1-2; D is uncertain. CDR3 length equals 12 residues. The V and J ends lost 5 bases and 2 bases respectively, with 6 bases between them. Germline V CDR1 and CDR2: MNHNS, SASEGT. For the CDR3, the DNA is TGTGCCAGCAGTAACATCAACTATGGCTACACCTTC. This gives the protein CASSNINYGYTF.

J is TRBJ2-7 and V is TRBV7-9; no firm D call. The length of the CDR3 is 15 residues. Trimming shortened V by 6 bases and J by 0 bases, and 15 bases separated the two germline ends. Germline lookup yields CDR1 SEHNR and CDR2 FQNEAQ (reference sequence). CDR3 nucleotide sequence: TGTGCCAGCAGTCGCGCAGGTGAGAGCTCCTACGAGCAGTACTTC. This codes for CASSRAGESSYEQYF. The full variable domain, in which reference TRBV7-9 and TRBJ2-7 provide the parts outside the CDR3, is DTGVSQNPRHKITKRGQNVTFRCDPISEHNRLYWYRQTLGQGPEFLTYFQNEAQLEKSRLLSDRFSAERPKGSFSTLEIQRTEQGDSAMYLCASSRAGESSYEQYFGPGTRLTVT.

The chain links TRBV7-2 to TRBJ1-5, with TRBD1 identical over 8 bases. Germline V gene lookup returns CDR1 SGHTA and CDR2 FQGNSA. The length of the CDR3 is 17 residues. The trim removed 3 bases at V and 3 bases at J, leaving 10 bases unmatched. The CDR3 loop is CASSFPGTGNSNQPQHF. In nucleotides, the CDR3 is TGTGCCAGCAGCTTCCCCGGGACAGGTAATTCCAATCAGCCCCAGCATTTT.

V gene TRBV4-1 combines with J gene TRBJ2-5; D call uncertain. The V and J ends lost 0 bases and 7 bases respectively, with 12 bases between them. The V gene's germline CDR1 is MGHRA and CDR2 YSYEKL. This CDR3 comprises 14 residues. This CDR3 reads CASSQDSSKGTQYF. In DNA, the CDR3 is TGCGCCAGCAGCCAAGATAGTTCCAAGGGGACCCAGTACTTC.

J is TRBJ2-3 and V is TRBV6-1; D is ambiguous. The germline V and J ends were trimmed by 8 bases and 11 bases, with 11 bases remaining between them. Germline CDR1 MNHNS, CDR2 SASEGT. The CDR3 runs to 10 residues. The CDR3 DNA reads TGTGCCAGCCTTAATCGTGGGCAGTATTTT. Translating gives CASLNRGQYF.

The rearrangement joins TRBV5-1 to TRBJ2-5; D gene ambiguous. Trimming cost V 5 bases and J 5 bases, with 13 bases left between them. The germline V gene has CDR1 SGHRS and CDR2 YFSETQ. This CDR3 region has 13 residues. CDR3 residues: CASRKGSIETQYF. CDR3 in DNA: TGCGCCAGCAGGAAAGGTTCAATCGAGACCCAGTACTTC.

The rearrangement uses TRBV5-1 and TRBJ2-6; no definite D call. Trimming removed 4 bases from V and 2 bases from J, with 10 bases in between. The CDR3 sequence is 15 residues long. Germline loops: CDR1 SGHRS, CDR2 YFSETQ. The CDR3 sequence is CASSTGVTGANVLTF. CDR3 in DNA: TGCGCCAGCAGCACTGGCGTCACTGGGGCCAACGTCCTGACTTTC.

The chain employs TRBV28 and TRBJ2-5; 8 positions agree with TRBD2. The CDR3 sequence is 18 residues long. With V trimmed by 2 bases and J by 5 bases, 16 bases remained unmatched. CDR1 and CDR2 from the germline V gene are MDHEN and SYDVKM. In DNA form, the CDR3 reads TGTGCCAGCAGTTTAGGTCTTCCTCGAGCGGGAGCCTTGGAGACCCAGTACTTC. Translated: CASSLGLPRAGALETQYF. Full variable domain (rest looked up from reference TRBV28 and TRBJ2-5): DVKVTQSSRYLVKRTGEKVFLECVQDMDHENMFWYRQDPGLGLRLIYFSYDVKMKEKGDIPEGYSVSREKKERFSLILESASTNQTSMYLCASSLGLPRAGALETQYFGPGTRLLVL.

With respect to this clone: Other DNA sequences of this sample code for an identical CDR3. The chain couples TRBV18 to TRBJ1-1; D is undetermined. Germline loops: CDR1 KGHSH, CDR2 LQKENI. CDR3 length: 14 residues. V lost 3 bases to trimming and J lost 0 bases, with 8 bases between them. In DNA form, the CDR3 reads TGTGCCAGCTCACCGGAGGGTTTGAACACTGAAGCTTTCTTT. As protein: CASSPEGLNTEAFF.

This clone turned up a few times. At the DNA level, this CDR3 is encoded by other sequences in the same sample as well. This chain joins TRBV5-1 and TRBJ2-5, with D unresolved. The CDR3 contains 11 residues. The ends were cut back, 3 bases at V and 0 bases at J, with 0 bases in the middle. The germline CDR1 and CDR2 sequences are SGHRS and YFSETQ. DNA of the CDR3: TGCGCCAGCAGCTACCAAGAGACCCAGTACTTC. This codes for CASSYQETQYF.

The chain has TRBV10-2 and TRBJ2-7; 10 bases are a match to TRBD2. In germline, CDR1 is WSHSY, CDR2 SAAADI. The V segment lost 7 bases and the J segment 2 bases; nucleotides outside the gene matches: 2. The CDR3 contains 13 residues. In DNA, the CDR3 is TGCGCCAGCACCGGGACTAGCGCCTACGAGCAGTACTTC. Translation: CASTGTSAYEQYF.

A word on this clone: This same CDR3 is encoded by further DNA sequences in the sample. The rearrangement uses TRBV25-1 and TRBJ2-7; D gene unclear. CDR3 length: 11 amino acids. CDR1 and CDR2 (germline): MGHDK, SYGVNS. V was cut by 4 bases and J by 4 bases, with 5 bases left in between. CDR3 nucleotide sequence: TGTGCCAGCAGTGGGGGTTACGAGCAGTACTTC. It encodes CASSGGYEQYF.

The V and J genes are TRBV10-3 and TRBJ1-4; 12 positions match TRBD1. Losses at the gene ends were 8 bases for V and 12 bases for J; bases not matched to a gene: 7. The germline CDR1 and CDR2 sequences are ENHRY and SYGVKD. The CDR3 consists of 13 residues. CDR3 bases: TGTGCCATCGGCGGGACAGGGGGCGAGGAACTGTTTTTT. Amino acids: CAIGGTGGEELFF.

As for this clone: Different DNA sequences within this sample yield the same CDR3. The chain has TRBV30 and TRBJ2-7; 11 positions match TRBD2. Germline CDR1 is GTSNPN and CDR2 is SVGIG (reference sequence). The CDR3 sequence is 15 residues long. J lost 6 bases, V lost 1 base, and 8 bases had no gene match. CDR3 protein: CAWSGLAGGPGEQYF. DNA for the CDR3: TGTGCCTGGAGTGGTTTAGCGGGAGGGCCGGGCGAGCAGTACTTC.

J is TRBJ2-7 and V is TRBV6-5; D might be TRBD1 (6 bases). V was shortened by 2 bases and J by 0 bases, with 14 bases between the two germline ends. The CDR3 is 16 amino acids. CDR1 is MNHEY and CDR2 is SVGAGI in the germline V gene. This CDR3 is CASSYTPDRISYEQYF. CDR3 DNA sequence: TGTGCCAGCAGTTACACTCCCGACAGGATCTCCTACGAGCAGTACTTC.

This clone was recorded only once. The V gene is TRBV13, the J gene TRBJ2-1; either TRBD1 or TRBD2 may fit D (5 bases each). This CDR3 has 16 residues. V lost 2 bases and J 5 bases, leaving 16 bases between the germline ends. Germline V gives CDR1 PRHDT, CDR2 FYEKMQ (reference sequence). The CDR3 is CASSLRPGTEHNEQFF. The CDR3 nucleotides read TGTGCCAGCAGCTTACGACCGGGGACGGAACACAATGAGCAGTTCTTC.

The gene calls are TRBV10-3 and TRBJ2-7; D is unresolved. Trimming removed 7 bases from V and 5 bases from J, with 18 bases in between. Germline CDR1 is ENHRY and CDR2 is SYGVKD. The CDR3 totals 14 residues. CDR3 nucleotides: TGTGCCATCAATAAAGGGCTCACACCCGACGAGCAGTACTTC. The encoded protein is CAINKGLTPDEQYF.